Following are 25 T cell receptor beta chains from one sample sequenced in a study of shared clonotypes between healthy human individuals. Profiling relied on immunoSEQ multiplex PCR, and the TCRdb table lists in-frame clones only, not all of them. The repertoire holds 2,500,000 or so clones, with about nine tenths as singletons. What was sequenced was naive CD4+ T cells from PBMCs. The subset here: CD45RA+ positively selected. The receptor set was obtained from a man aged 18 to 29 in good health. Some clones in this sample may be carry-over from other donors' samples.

CDR3 sequence reads: CASSLGSGRQETQYF. The CDR3 region has the DNA TGTGCCAGCAGCTTAGGTAGCGGGAGGCAAGAGACCCAGTACTTC. The chain joins TRBV7-3 to TRBJ2-5, with 10 bases identical to TRBD2. This CDR3 is 15 amino acids long. CDR1 and CDR2 from the germline V gene are SGHTA and FQGTGA. Germline trimming cut 2 bases from V and 2 bases from J; bases unmatched to any gene: 2.

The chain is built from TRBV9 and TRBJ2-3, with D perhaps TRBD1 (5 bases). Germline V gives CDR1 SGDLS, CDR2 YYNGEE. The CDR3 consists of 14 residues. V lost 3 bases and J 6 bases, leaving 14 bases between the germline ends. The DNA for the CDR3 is TGTGCCAGCAGCGCCCGGACACCTGGGGATACGCAGTATTTT. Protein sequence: CASSARTPGDTQYF.

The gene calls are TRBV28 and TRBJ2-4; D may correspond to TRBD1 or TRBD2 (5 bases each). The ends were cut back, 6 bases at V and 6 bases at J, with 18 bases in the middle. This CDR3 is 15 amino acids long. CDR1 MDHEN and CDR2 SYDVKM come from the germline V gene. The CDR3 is CASRGDAEILNIQYF. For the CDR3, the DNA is TGTGCCAGCAGGGGGGACGCCGAGATACTAAACATTCAGTACTTC. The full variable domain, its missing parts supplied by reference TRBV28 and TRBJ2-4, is DVKVTQSSRYLVKRTGEKVFLECVQDMDHENMFWYRQDPGLGLRLIYFSYDVKMKEKGDIPEGYSVSREKKERFSLILESASTNQTSMYLCASRGDAEILNIQYFGAGTRLSVL.

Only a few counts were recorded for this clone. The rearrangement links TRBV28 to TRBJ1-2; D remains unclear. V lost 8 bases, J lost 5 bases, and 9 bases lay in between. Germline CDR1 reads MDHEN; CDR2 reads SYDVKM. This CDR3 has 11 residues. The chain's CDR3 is CASHNLYGYTF. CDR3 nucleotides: TGTGCCAGCCATAATTTATATGGCTACACCTTC.

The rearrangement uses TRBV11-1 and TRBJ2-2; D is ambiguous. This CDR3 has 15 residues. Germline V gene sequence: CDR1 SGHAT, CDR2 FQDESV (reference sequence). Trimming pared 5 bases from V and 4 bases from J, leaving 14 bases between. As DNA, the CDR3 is TGTGCCAGCAGCCTCGCCTTAAACCCCACCGGGGAGCTGTTTTTT. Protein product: CASSLALNPTGELFF.

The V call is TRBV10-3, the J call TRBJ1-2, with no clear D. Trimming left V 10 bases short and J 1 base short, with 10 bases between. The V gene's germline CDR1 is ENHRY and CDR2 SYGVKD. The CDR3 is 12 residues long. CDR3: CATTGSNYGYTF. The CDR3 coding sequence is TGTGCCACGACCGGGAGTAACTATGGCTACACCTTC.

CDR3 sequence: CASTWTGNNQPQHF. The DNA for the CDR3 is TGTGCCAGCACCTGGACAGGGAACAATCAGCCCCAGCATTTT. This chain connects TRBV6-6 to TRBJ1-5; 8 bases fit TRBD1. Germline CDR1 and CDR2: MNHNY and SVGAGI (reference sequence). Trimming removed 7 bases from V and 3 bases from J; junction bases left unmatched: 5. The CDR3 is 14 amino acids.

The CDR3, as DNA: TGTGCCACCAGCAGAGGGATGACTAGCGGGATGGTAGATACGCAGTATTTT. Protein: CATSRGMTSGMVDTQYF. This sequence joins TRBV15 and TRBJ2-3, with TRBD2 identical over 11 bases. J gave up 5 bases and V 1 base, and 8 bases lay outside the gene matches. There are 17 residues in the CDR3. Germline-derived CDR1 and CDR2 are LNHNV and YYDKDF (reference sequence).

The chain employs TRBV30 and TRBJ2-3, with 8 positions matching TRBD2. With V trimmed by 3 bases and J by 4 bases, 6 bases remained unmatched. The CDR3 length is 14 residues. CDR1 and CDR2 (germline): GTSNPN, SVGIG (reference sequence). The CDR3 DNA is TGTGCCTGGAGGGTAGCGGGAATCTCAGATACGCAGTATTTT. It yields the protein CAWRVAGISDTQYF. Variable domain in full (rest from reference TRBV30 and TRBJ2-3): SQTIHQWPATLVQPVGSPLSLECTVEGTSNPNLYWYRQAAGRGLQLLFYSVGIGQISSEVPQNLSASRPQDRQFILSSKKLLLSDSGFYLCAWRVAGISDTQYFGPGTRLTVL.

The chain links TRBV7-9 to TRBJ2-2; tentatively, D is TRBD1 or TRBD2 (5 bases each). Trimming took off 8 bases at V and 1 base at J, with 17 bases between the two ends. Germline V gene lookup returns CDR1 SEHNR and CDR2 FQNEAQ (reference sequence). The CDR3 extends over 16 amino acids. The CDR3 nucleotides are TGTGCCAGCGGAGAGACAGCGGACTGGAACACCGGGGAGCTGTTTTTT. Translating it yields CASGETADWNTGELFF.

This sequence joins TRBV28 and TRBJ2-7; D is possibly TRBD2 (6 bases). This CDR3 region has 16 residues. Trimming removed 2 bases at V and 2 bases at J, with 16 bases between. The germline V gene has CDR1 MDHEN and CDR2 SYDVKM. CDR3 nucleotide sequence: TGTGCCAGCAGTTTAGGCGGCGGGATAGGCGCCTACGAGCAGTACTTC. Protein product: CASSLGGGIGAYEQYF. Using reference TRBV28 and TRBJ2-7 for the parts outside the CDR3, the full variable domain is DVKVTQSSRYLVKRTGEKVFLECVQDMDHENMFWYRQDPGLGLRLIYFSYDVKMKEKGDIPEGYSVSREKKERFSLILESASTNQTSMYLCASSLGGGIGAYEQYFGPGTRLTVT.

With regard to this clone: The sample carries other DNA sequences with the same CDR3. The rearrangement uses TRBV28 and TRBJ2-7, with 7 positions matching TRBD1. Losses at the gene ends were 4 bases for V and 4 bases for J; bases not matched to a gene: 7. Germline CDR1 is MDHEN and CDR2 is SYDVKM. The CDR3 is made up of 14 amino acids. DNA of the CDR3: TGTGCCAGCAGTTCAGGGGGATCCCTATACGAGCAGTACTTC. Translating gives CASSSGGSLYEQYF. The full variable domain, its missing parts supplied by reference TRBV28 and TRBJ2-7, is DVKVTQSSRYLVKRTGEKVFLECVQDMDHENMFWYRQDPGLGLRLIYFSYDVKMKEKGDIPEGYSVSREKKERFSLILESASTNQTSMYLCASSSGGSLYEQYFGPGTRLTVT.

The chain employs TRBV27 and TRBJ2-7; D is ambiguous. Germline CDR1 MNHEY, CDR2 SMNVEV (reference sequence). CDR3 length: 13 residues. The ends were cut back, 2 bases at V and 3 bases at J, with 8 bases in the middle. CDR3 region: CASSLGIGYEQYF. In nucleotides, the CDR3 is TGTGCCAGCAGTTTAGGTATCGGCTACGAGCAGTACTTC.

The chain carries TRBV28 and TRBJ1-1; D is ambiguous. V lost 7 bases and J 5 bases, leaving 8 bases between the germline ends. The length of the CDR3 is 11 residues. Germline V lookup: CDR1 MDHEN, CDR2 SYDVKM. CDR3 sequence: CASNMRTEAFF. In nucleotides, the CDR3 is TGTGCCAGCAACATGAGAACTGAAGCTTTCTTT. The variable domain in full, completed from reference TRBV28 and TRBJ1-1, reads DVKVTQSSRYLVKRTGEKVFLECVQDMDHENMFWYRQDPGLGLRLIYFSYDVKMKEKGDIPEGYSVSREKKERFSLILESASTNQTSMYLCASNMRTEAFFGQGTRLTVV.

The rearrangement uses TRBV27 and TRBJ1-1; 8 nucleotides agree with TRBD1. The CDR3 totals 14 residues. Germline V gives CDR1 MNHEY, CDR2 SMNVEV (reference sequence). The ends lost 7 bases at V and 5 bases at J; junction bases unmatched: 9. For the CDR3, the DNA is TGTGCCAGCACCCTCGGACAGGGTCGTACTGAAGCTTTCTTT. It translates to CASTLGQGRTEAFF.

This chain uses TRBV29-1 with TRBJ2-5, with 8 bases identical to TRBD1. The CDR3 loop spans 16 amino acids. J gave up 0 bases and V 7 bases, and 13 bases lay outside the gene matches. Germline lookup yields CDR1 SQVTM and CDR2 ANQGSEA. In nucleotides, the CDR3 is TGCAGCGGACGCAAGGGGACAGGATATGACCAAGAGACCCAGTACTTC. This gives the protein CSGRKGTGYDQETQYF.

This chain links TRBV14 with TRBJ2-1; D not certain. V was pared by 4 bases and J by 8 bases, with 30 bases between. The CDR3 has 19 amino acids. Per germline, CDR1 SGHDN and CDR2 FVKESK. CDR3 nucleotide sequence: TGTGCCAGCAGCCCCCCAGGCAGGTGGGCGGCTGGGTTGATGGATGAGCAGTTCTTC. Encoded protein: CASSPPGRWAAGLMDEQFF.

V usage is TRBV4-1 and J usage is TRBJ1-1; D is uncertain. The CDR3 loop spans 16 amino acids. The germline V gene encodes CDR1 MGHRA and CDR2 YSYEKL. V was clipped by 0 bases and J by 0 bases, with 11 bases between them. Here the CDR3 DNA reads TGCGCCAGCAGCCAAGATCGGCAGTCCTTGAACACTGAAGCTTTCTTT. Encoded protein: CASSQDRQSLNTEAFF.

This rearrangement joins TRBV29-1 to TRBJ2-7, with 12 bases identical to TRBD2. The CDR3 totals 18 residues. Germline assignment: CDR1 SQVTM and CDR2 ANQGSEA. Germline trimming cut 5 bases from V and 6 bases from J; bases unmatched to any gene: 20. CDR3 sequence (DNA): TGCAGCGTTCTGGCTAGAACTAGCGGGAGGCTCAATTCGGGCGAGCAGTACTTC. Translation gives CSVLARTSGRLNSGEQYF.

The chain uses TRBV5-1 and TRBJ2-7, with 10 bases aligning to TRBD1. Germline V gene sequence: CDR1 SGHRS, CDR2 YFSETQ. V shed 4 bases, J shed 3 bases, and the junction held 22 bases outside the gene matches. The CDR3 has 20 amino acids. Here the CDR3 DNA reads TGCGCCAGCAGCCACCCCGGGACAGGGGCGATACTAGCGAGCAACTACGAGCAGTACTTC. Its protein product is CASSHPGTGAILASNYEQYF.

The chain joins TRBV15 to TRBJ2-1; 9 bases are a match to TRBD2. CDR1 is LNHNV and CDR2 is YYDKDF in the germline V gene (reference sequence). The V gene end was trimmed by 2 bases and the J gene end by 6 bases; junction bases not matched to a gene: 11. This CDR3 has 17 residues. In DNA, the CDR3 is TGTGCCACCAGCAGACGCGTCGCGGGAGGGCCCGGCAATGAGCAGTTCTTC. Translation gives CATSRRVAGGPGNEQFF.

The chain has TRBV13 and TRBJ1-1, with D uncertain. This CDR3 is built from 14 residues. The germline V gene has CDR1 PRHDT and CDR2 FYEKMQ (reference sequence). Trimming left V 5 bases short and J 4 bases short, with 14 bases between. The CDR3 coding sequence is TGTGCCAGCAGCCGTAACCGGGTTACCACTGAAGCTTTCTTT. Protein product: CASSRNRVTTEAFF.

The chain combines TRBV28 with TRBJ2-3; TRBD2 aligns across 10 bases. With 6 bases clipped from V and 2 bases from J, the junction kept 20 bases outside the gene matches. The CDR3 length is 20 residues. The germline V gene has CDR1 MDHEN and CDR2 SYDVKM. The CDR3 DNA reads TGTGCCAGCAGCCCCCTCCTTGGGTCTAGCGGGAGACGCGACACAGATACGCAGTATTTT. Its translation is CASSPLLGSSGRRDTDTQYF.

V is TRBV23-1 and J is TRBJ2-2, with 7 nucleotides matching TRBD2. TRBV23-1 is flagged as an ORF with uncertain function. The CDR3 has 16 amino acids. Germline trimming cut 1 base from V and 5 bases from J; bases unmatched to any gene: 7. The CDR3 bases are TGCGCCAGCAGTCAATTCGGGGGGAGGAGGACCGGGGAGCTGTTTTTT. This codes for CASSQFGGRRTGELFF.

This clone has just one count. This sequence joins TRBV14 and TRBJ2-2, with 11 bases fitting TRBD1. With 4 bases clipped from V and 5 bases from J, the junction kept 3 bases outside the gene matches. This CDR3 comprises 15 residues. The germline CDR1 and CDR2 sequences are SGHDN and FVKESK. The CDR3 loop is CASSPWDRGTGELFF. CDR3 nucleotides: TGTGCCAGCAGCCCATGGGACAGGGGGACCGGGGAGCTGTTTTTT. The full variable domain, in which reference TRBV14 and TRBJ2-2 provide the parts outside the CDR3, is EAGVTQFPSHSVIEKGQTVTLRCDPISGHDNLYWYRRVMGKEIKFLLHFVKESKQDESGMPNNRFLAERTGGTYSTLKVQPAELEDSGVYFCASSPWDRGTGELFFGEGSRLTVL.